Shown below are 3 T cell receptor beta chains from a single sample sequenced in a study of lymphopenia after photon versus proton radiotherapy. Profiled with immunoSEQ multiplex PCR; TCRdb holds only in-frame clones, not every one. The sample lists about 30,000 clones; nearly 90% were seen once. This material consisted of peripheral blood, taken from a patient treated with proton-based radiotherapy. These receptors all stem from a woman between 65 and 79 years old with pancreatic cancer. Some clones in this sample may be carry-over from other donors' samples.

The V and J genes are TRBV7-9 and TRBJ2-1, with TRBD2 matching over 13 bases. CDR1 SEHNR and CDR2 FQNEAQ come from the germline V gene (reference sequence). V lost 4 bases to trimming and J lost 1 base; unmatched junction nucleotides: 1. The CDR3 covers 16 residues. The CDR3 sequence: CASSSGLAGSYNEQFF. As DNA, the CDR3 is TGTGCCAGCAGCTCGGGACTAGCGGGGTCCTACAATGAGCAGTTCTTC. Together with reference TRBV7-9 and TRBJ2-1, the CDR3 gives the full variable domain: DTGVSQNPRHKITKRGQNVTFRCDPISEHNRLYWYRQTLGQGPEFLTYFQNEAQLEKSRLLSDRFSAERPKGSFSTLEIQRTEQGDSAMYLCASSSGLAGSYNEQFFGPGTRLTVL.

The chain links TRBV7-9 to TRBJ2-7, with TRBD2 identical over 12 bases. The germline CDR1 and CDR2 sequences are SEHNR and FQNEAQ (reference sequence). Germline trimming cut 1 base from V and 7 bases from J; bases unmatched to any gene: 8. The CDR3 runs 16 residues. CDR3 nucleotides: TGTGCCAGCAGCTTAGGACTAGCGGGAGAGGGTAGGGAGCAGTACTTC. This encodes CASSLGLAGEGREQYF. Using reference TRBV7-9 and TRBJ2-7 for the parts outside the CDR3, the full variable domain is DTGVSQNPRHKITKRGQNVTFRCDPISEHNRLYWYRQTLGQGPEFLTYFQNEAQLEKSRLLSDRFSAERPKGSFSTLEIQRTEQGDSAMYLCASSLGLAGEGREQYFGPGTRLTVT.

The table lists this clone with a few counts. The chain links TRBV6-5 to TRBJ2-7, with TRBD2 identical over 10 bases. CDR1 MNHEY and CDR2 SVGAGI come from the germline V gene. V shed 6 bases, J shed 0 bases, and the junction held 5 bases outside the gene matches. There are 15 residues in the CDR3. CDR3 DNA: TGTGCCAGCAGCAGATCTAGCGGGAGCTCCTACGAGCAGTACTTC. It is translated as CASSRSSGSSYEQYF.